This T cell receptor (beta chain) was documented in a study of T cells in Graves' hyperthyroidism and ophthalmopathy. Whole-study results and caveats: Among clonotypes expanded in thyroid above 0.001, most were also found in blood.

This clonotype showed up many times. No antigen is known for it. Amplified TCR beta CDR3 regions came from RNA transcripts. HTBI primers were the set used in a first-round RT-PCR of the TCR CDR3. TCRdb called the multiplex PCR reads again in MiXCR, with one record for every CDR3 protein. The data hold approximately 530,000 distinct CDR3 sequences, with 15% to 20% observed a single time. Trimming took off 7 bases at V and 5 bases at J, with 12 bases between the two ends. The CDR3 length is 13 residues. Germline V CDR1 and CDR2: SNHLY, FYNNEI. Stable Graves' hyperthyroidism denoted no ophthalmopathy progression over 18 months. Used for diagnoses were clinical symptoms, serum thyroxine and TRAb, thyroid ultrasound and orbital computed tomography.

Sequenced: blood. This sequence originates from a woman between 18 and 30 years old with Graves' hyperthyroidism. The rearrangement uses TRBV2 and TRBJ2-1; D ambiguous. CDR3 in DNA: TGTGCCAGCAAAGTATCTCGAAACAATGAGCAGTTCTTC. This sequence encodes CASKVSRNNEQFF.